The source of this T cell receptor (beta chain) is a study of blood T cell repertoires in COVID-19. Study-wide context: T cells, B-cell-depleted T cells, or PBMCs provided the cDNA or gDNA that served as material.

Assay: immunoSEQ multiplex PCR; the TCRdb copy retains only in-frame clones and omits some. The table includes about 190,000 clones, more than 70% detected once. Per germline, CDR1 MNHEY and CDR2 SVGAGI. The trim removed 5 bases at V and 2 bases at J, leaving 6 bases unmatched. The CDR3 runs 15 residues. Sequenced input: peripheral blood. The chain links TRBV6-5 to TRBJ1-2, with 9 bases fitting TRBD1. The receptor was derived from a woman aged 80 or over with active or convalescent COVID-19. CDR3 bases: TGTGCCAGCAGTAAACCGGGACAGGGAAACTATGGCTACACCTTC. Translation: CASSKPGQGNYGYTF.